The source of this T cell receptor beta chain is a study of cytomegalovirus exposure and HLA in healthy donors. Study information: Of the donors genotyped, several hundred in all, 75% to 85% fell in the Caucasian-associated ancestry cluster. Study observations and caveats: Donors were assumed by presence/absence analyses to have roughly uniform sequencing depth.

A multiplex PCR was run with 60 Vbeta primers and 13 Jbeta primers. The assay was immunoSEQ multiplex PCR, and TCRdb's table has in-frame clones only and misses some. Of around 190,000 clones in the sample, around 87% are singletons; the top ten hold approximately 2%. About this clone: Antigen specificity is unknown.

Germline-derived CDR1 and CDR2 are SQVTM and ANQGSEA. The CDR3 length is 16 residues. V lost 0 bases, J lost 2 bases, and 6 bases stayed unmatched. The sample comprised PBMCs. This TCR was recovered from a woman under 30 in good health and CMV-seronegative. V and J are TRBV29-1 and TRBJ2-7; 11 nucleotides line up with TRBD1. CDR3 sequence: CSVEEAGQGGPYEQYF. In DNA form, the CDR3 reads TGCAGCGTTGAAGAGGCGGGACAGGGGGGCCCCTACGAGCAGTACTTC.